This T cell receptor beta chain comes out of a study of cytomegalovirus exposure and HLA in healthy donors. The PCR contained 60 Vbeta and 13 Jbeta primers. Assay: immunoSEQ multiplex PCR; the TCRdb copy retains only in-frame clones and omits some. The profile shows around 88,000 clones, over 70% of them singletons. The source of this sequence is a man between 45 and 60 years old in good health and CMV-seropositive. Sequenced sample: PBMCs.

The CDR3 protein is CASPPTANTEAFF. In DNA, the CDR3 is TGTGCCAGCCCCCCCACAGCGAACACTGAAGCTTTCTTT. The chain has TRBV18 and TRBJ1-1, with no clear D. This CDR3 comprises 13 residues. In germline, CDR1 is KGHSH, CDR2 LQKENI. V shed 8 bases and J shed 1 base, with 11 bases lying between them. The full variable domain, its missing parts supplied by reference TRBV18 and TRBJ1-1, is NAGVMQNPRHLVRRRGQEARLRCSPMKGHSHVYWYRQLPEEGLKFMVYLQKENIIDESGMPKERFSAEFPKEGPSILRIQQVVRGDSAAYFCASPPTANTEAFFGQGTRLTVV.